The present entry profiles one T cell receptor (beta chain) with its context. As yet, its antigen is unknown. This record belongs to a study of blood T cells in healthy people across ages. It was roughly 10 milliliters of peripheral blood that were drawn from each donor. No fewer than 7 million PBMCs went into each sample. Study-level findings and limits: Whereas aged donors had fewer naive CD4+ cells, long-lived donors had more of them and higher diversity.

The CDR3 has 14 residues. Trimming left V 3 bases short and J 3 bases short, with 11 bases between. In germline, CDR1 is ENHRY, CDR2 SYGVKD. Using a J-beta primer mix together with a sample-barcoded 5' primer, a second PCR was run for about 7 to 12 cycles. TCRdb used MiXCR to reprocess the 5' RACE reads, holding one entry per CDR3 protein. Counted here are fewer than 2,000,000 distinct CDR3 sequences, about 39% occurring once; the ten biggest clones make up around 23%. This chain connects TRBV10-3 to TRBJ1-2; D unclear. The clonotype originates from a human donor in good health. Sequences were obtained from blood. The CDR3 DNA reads TGTGCCATCAGTGAAGACGCCAGCTACTATGGCTACACCTTC. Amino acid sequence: CAISEDASYYGYTF.